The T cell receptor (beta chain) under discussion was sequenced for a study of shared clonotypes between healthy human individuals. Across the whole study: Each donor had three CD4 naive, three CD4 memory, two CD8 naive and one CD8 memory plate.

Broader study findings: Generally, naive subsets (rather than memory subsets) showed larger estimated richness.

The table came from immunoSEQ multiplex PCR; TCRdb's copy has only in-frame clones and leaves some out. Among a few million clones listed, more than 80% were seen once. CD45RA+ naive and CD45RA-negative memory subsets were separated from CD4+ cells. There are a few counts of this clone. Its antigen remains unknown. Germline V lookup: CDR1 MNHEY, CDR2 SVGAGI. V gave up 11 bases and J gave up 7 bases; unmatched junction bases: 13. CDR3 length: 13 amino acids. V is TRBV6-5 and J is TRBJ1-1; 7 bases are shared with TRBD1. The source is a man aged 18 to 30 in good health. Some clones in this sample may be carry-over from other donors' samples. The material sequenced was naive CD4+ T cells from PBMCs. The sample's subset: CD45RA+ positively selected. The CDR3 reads CASGRQGSGEAFF. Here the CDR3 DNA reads TGTGCCTCGGGGCGACAGGGTAGTGGTGAAGCTTTCTTT.